Listed below are T cell receptor beta chains from one sample, sequenced in a study of PD-1 blockade in mismatch repair-deficient tumors. The method was immunoSEQ multiplex PCR; TCRdb's version includes in-frame clones alone and lacks a portion of them. The table has 50,000 to 75,000 clones, 88% seen once. This specimen consisted of peripheral blood, obtained 52 weeks after starting pembrolizumab. The receptor set was obtained from an adult with mismatch repair-deficient cancer. The CDR3 runs from the conserved cysteine through the conserved F or W. The D gene is left open where the match is weak. Size is omitted from some rows. Given values are once, few, many or a class for expanded clones.

D: TRBD1; J: TRBJ1-4; size: -; V: TRBV28; DNA: TGTGCCAGCAGTCCCTGGGCAGGGGGCGGAGGAAAACTGTTTTTT; CDR3: CASSPWAGGGGKLFF
D: -; J: TRBJ2-5; size: -; V: TRBV9; DNA: TGTGCCAGCAACGGTGGGGGGACGGGGGAGACCCAGTACTTC; CDR3: CASNGGGTGETQYF
D: TRBD1; J: TRBJ1-5; size: medium-sized; V: TRBV28; DNA: TGTGCCAGCAGGGGGGACTCGGACAGGGAATACAATCAGCCCCAGCATTTT; CDR3: CASRGDSDREYNQPQHF
D: TRBD1; J: TRBJ2-2; size: -; V: TRBV4-3; DNA: TGCGCCAGCAGCTACCATGTGCCCCGGACAGGGGACACCGGGGAGCTGTTTTTT; CDR3: CASSYHVPRTGDTGELFF
D: -; J: TRBJ2-7; size: -; V: TRBV11-2; DNA: TGTGCCAGCAGCCTACTTCAGGTTAGCGCGGTTCCCTACGAGCAGTACTTC; CDR3: CASSLLQVSAVPYEQYF
D: -; J: TRBJ2-3; size: -; V: TRBV28; DNA: TGTGCCAGCAGTTTCCGGACTGCTAGCACAGATACGCAGTATTTT; CDR3: CASSFRTASTDTQYF
D: -; J: TRBJ1-4; size: -; V: TRBV4-2; DNA: TGTGCCAGCAGCCAACCTGCAACTAATGAAAAACTGTTTTTT; CDR3: CASSQPATNEKLFF
D: TRBD1; J: TRBJ2-7; size: once; V: TRBV19; DNA: TGTGCCAGTAGTCGACAGGGGCGGTACGAGCAGTACTTC; CDR3: CASSRQGRYEQYF
D: -; J: TRBJ2-7; size: -; V: TRBV27; DNA: TGTGCCAGCAGTCCCGGGACGGGCGAGCAGTACTTC; CDR3: CASSPGTGEQYF
D: TRBD2; J: TRBJ2-7; size: -; V: TRBV6-6; DNA: TGTGGGACTAGCGGGAGAAGATGGGAGCAGTACTTC; CDR3: CGTSGRRWEQYF
D: TRBD2; J: TRBJ2-1; size: -; V: TRBV6-1; DNA: TGTGCCAGCAGTGAAGCCCCGGGGACTAGCGGGAGGAGATATTACAATGAGCAGTTCTTC; CDR3: CASSEAPGTSGRRYYNEQFF
D: -; J: TRBJ1-5; size: -; V: TRBV2; DNA: TGTGCCAGCAGTGAATATCCGGAGGGCAATCAGCCCCAGCATTTT; CDR3: CASSEYPEGNQPQHF
D: -; J: TRBJ2-2; size: -; V: TRBV7-9; DNA: TGTGCCAGCAGTACGATCAGGGGGGAGCTGTTTTTT; CDR3: CASSTIRGELFF
D: -; J: TRBJ1-2; size: -; V: TRBV30; DNA: TGTGCCTGGGCGCTACCCTCTCAGGAATTCTATGGCTACACCTTC; CDR3: CAWALPSQEFYGYTF
D: TRBD1; J: TRBJ1-1; size: -; V: TRBV19; DNA: TGTGCCAGTAGTTCTAGGACAGGGGCGAAAGGAGCTTTCTTT; CDR3: CASSSRTGAKGAFF
D: TRBD2; J: TRBJ2-5; size: -; V: TRBV18; DNA: TGTGCCAGCTCCCAGGGGACTAGCGGGAGCGTCCAGTACTTC; CDR3: CASSQGTSGSVQYF
D: -; J: TRBJ1-5; size: -; V: TRBV7-9; DNA: TGTGCCAGCAGCTTGGAACATAATCAGCCCCAGCATTTT; CDR3: CASSLEHNQPQHF
D: TRBD2; J: TRBJ2-3; size: -; V: TRBV28; DNA: TGTGCCAGCAGTCCACACTTAGCGGGAGGTACGCAGTATTTT; CDR3: CASSPHLAGGTQYF
D: TRBD1; J: TRBJ1-5; size: -; V: TRBV7-2; DNA: TGTGCCAGCAGCTTTTCGACAGGGCTGAATCAGCCCCAGCATTTT; CDR3: CASSFSTGLNQPQHF
D: -; J: TRBJ1-1; size: -; V: TRBV30; DNA: TGTGCCTGGAGCAAGGGGCTGAGGACTGAAGCTTTCTTT; CDR3: CAWSKGLRTEAFF
D: -; J: TRBJ2-2; size: -; V: TRBV29-1; DNA: TGCAGCGGCGGGGCACCGGCCGGGGAGCTGTTTTTT; CDR3: CSGGAPAGELFF
D: -; J: TRBJ1-2; size: -; V: TRBV6-5; DNA: TGTGCCAGCAGACCGACGGGGGTGGATGGCTACACCTTC; CDR3: CASRPTGVDGYTF
D: TRBD1; J: TRBJ1-1; size: -; V: TRBV13; DNA: TGTGCCAGCAGCCCCCAGGGCGGCAGGGGGACTGAAGCTTTCTTT; CDR3: CASSPQGGRGTEAFF
D: TRBD1; J: TRBJ2-5; size: once; V: TRBV5-6; DNA: TGTGCCAGCAGCCCCCGGGACAGAGTAAAAGAGACCCAGTACTTC; CDR3: CASSPRDRVKETQYF
D: TRBD1; J: TRBJ2-5; size: -; V: TRBV7-8; DNA: TGTGCCAGCAGCTCAGCGTTCGTCCGGGACAGGGCTGTGGAGACCCAGTACTTC; CDR3: CASSSAFVRDRAVETQYF
D: TRBD1; J: TRBJ2-1; size: -; V: TRBV27; DNA: TGTGCCAGCAGTTTATGGGGACAGGGGGCGAGGAATGAGCAGTTCTTC; CDR3: CASSLWGQGARNEQFF
D: -; J: TRBJ2-1; size: -; V: TRBV11-3; DNA: TGTGCCAGCAGCTTAGAAGGGAATGAGCAGTTCTTC; CDR3: CASSLEGNEQFF
D: -; J: TRBJ2-2; size: -; V: TRBV27; DNA: TGTGCCAGCACCATGAATGGCGGGGAGCTGTTTTTT; CDR3: CASTMNGGELFF
D: -; J: TRBJ1-1; size: few; V: TRBV7-2; DNA: TGTGCCAGCAGCTTGGAAGGGCGGGGATCGAACACTGAAGCTTTCTTT; CDR3: CASSLEGRGSNTEAFF
D: TRBD2; J: TRBJ2-1; size: -; V: TRBV7-2; DNA: TGTGCCAGCAGCTTAATGACTAGCCGACAGTTCTTC; CDR3: CASSLMTSRQFF
D: -; J: TRBJ2-1; size: -; V: TRBV28; DNA: TGTGCCAGCAGCCCCCGGGCCCCAAGATGGGATGAGCAGTTCTTC; CDR3: CASSPRAPRWDEQFF
D: -; J: TRBJ2-1; size: -; V: TRBV4-2; DNA: TGTGCCAGCAGCCAAGGTATTGGGAATGAGCAGTTCTTC; CDR3: CASSQGIGNEQFF
D: -; J: TRBJ1-1; size: -; V: TRBV27; DNA: TGTGCCAGCAGTTTCCGTAGAACCAGACTGAACACTGAAGCTTTCTTT; CDR3: CASSFRRTRLNTEAFF
D: TRBD1; J: TRBJ2-2; size: -; V: TRBV6-6; DNA: TGTGCCAGCGGCAAGGGACAGGAGGTCACCGGGGAGCTGTTTTTT; CDR3: CASGKGQEVTGELFF
D: -; J: TRBJ2-7; size: -; V: TRBV5-1; DNA: TGCGCCAGCAGCTTGGTAGGGCTAGCGCACGAGCAGTACTTC; CDR3: CASSLVGLAHEQYF
D: -; J: TRBJ2-1; size: -; V: TRBV13; DNA: TGTGCCAGCAGCTCGAAATACACGAGCTCCTACAATGAGCAGTTCTTC; CDR3: CASSSKYTSSYNEQFF
D: -; J: TRBJ2-6; size: -; V: TRBV8-2; DNA: TGTGGCAGGTTGATAACACAAAGTCGGGCCAACGTCCTGACTTTC; CDR3: CGRLITQSRANVLTF
D: -; J: TRBJ2-7; size: -; V: TRBV5-6; DNA: TGTGCCAGCAGCTTGGGGGCCTACGAGCAGTACTTC; CDR3: CASSLGAYEQYF
D: -; J: TRBJ2-7; size: -; V: TRBV28; DNA: TGTGCCAGCAGCCTCCGGGACACTAGCTCCTACGAGCAGTACTTC; CDR3: CASSLRDTSSYEQYF
D: TRBD1; J: TRBJ2-3; size: -; V: TRBV10-3; DNA: TGTGCCATCAGTGAGTGGAGTGAGGACAGGGGAACAGATACGCAGTATTTT; CDR3: CAISEWSEDRGTDTQYF
D: -; J: TRBJ2-7; size: -; V: TRBV27; DNA: TGTGCCAGCAGTTCTGGGGGCCTTGAGCAGTACTTC; CDR3: CASSSGGLEQYF
D: -; J: TRBJ1-1; size: -; V: TRBV6-6; DNA: TGTGCCAGCAGTCTGACCGGGGGGAACACTGAAGCTTTCTTT; CDR3: CASSLTGGNTEAFF
D: -; J: TRBJ2-1; size: -; V: TRBV4-3; DNA: TGCGCCAGCAGCCAAGTCAATGACCCCTACAATGAGCAGTTCTTC; CDR3: CASSQVNDPYNEQFF
D: -; J: TRBJ1-2; size: once; V: TRBV30; DNA: TGTGCCTGGAGCAACGACAGGAACTATGGCTACACCTTC; CDR3: CAWSNDRNYGYTF
D: -; J: TRBJ1-4; size: -; V: TRBV10-3; DNA: TGTGCCATCAGTCCTTCCGATGAAAAACTGTTTTTT; CDR3: CAISPSDEKLFF